Listed below are T cell receptor beta chains from one sample, sequenced in a study of shared clonotypes between healthy human individuals. The repertoire was sequenced with immunoSEQ multiplex PCR; TCRdb's copy has only in-frame clones and lacks some. The data contain approximately 2.4 million clones, around 95% of them singletons. Sequenced sample: naive CD4+ T cells sorted from blood. The receptor set was obtained from a man younger than 35 in good health. The CDR3 runs from the conserved cysteine through the conserved F or W. Each record gives: J gene, V gene, D gene, clone size, CDR3 DNA, CDR3 protein. The D gene is left open where the match is weak. Rows give clone size only sometimes, using once, few, many, or a class for an expanded clone.

TRBJ2-5,TRBV30,TRBD2,-,TGTGCCTGGGGAGTACCGGGAGGGCCATTGGAGACCCAGTACTTC,CAWGVPGGPLETQYF
TRBJ2-7,TRBV5-1,TRBD1,-,TGCGCCAGCAGCTACCTGGACAGGGGAAACTACGAGCAGTACTTC,CASSYLDRGNYEQYF
TRBJ2-5,TRBV6-1,-,-,TGTGCCAGCAGTGAAGGAAGGACCCAGTACTTC,CASSEGRTQYF
TRBJ1-2,TRBV23-1,TRBD1,-,TGCGACCTGACAGGGATTAATAACTATGGCTACACCTTC,CDLTGINNYGYTF
TRBJ2-7,TRBV5-1,-,once,TGCGCCAGCAGCGCAAGGGGACCTTACGAGCAGTACTTC,CASSARGPYEQYF
TRBJ2-7,TRBV11-1,TRBD1,once,TGTGCCAGCAGCTTAGGGGGACAGGCGGTCGACGAGCAGTACTTC,CASSLGGQAVDEQYF
TRBJ1-1,TRBV2,-,-,TGTGCCAGCAGTAGACCGGGACGGTTGAACACTGAAGCTTTCTTT,CASSRPGRLNTEAFF
TRBJ1-5,TRBV6-5,TRBD1,once,TGTGCCAGTAGGCTCGGGGACAGCCCCTATCAGCCCCAGCATTTT,CASRLGDSPYQPQHF
TRBJ2-1,TRBV30,TRBD2,-,TGTGCCTGGAAACTCGGGGGGAACAATGAGCAGTTCTTC,CAWKLGGNNEQFF
TRBJ1-1,TRBV7-3,-,once,TGTGCCAGCAGCTTAAACACAGACACTGAAGCTTTCTTT,CASSLNTDTEAFF
TRBJ1-5,TRBV2,-,-,TGTGCCAGCAGCGTAACCCGACAGTCAAATCAGCCCCAGCATTTT,CASSVTRQSNQPQHF
TRBJ2-7,TRBV18,TRBD2,-,TGTGCCAGCTCACCAGGGACTAGCGGGGCCTACGAGCAGTACTTC,CASSPGTSGAYEQYF
TRBJ2-1,TRBV4-1,-,-,TGCGCCAGCAGCCCTTTAGGGGTATGGAATGAGCAGTTCTTC,CASSPLGVWNEQFF
TRBJ1-2,TRBV10-3,-,-,TGTGCCACCCGACGGGGGGACTATGGCTACACCTTC,CATRRGDYGYTF
TRBJ2-5,TRBV7-2,-,-,TGTGCCAGCAGCTTTGGACAGTGGACGGGGGAGACCCAGTACTTC,CASSFGQWTGETQYF
TRBJ2-5,TRBV4-3,-,-,TGCGCCAGCAGCCCCAGGTTGGGGGAGACCCAGTACTTC,CASSPRLGETQYF
TRBJ1-2,TRBV6-6,-,-,TGTGCCAGCAGCTACATGGAAAATGGCTACACCTTC,CASSYMENGYTF
TRBJ1-1,TRBV7-2,-,-,TGTGCCAGCAGAGACGGGATGAACACTGAAGCTTTCTTT,CASRDGMNTEAFF
TRBJ2-7,TRBV5-1,-,-,TGCGCCAGCAGCTACACAGGGATCACCTACGAGCAGTACTTC,CASSYTGITYEQYF
TRBJ2-2,TRBV28,-,-,TGTGCCAGCAGGGGGTTCAGGGGGAACACCGGGGAGCTGTTTTTT,CASRGFRGNTGELFF
TRBJ2-3,TRBV27,-,-,TGTGCCAGCAGTTTAATGGGGGGGCAAGGGACGCAGTATTTT,CASSLMGGQGTQYF
TRBJ2-3,TRBV18,TRBD2,-,TGTGCCAGCTCTCCTCCGGGGCGGGGGAGCACAGATACGCAGTATTTT,CASSPPGRGSTDTQYF
TRBJ1-4,TRBV28,-,-,TGTGCCAGCAGTTTCAGGAGGGCAACTAATGAAAAACTGTTTTTT,CASSFRRATNEKLFF
TRBJ1-1,TRBV29-1,-,-,TGCAGCGTTGAATCTTGGACTGAAGCTTTCTTT,CSVESWTEAFF
TRBJ2-3,TRBV6-6,-,-,TGTGCCAGCAGTACACAGGGAAGCGCTTCCACAGATACGCAGTATTTT,CASSTQGSASTDTQYF
TRBJ2-7,TRBV27,-,-,TGTGCCAGCAGTCCCCAAAATACCTACGAGCAGTACTTC,CASSPQNTYEQYF
TRBJ2-7,TRBV27,TRBD1,-,TGTGCCAGCACCCCCACCCCGGGACAGGGGGTCAACGAGCAGTACTTC,CASTPTPGQGVNEQYF